Given below is one T cell receptor (beta chain) in context. Its antigen is still unknown. The sample is drawn from a study of Ad26.COV2.S vaccination and SARS-CoV-2 variants. Study information: Enrolled in COV1001, the donor was in the Ad26.COV2.S trial arm, which received the vaccine. By the intramuscular route, Ad26.COV2.S was given once, or twice 56 days apart. Study results and caveats: Vaccine recipients had higher spike-specific TCR breadth than placebo recipients.

Generated by immunoSEQ multiplex PCR, the TCRdb table keeps only in-frame clones and is missing some. This sample has hundreds of thousands of clones; more than 80% occur once, and the top ten carry roughly 1.5%. The treatment was: some 20 received Ad26.COV2.S at low or high dose, single or two shots; about 5 received placebo; per-sample allocation not given. Following the first vaccine or placebo injection, samples were taken on day 63. This CDR3 comprises 17 residues. Sample: peripheral blood, taken in a trial of Ad26.COV2.S vaccine versus placebo. The TCR was taken from a person aged 18-65 years who received the Ad26.COV2.S COVID-19 vaccine or a placebo. The V gene is TRBV21-1, the J gene TRBJ2-7; the table calls TRBD1, which could not be checked here. TRBV21-1 is given as a pseudogene. CDR3 nucleotides: TGTGCCAGCAGCAAATCAGACAGGGGATACGCTGGCTACGAGCAGTACTTC. As protein: CASSKSDRGYAGYEQYF.